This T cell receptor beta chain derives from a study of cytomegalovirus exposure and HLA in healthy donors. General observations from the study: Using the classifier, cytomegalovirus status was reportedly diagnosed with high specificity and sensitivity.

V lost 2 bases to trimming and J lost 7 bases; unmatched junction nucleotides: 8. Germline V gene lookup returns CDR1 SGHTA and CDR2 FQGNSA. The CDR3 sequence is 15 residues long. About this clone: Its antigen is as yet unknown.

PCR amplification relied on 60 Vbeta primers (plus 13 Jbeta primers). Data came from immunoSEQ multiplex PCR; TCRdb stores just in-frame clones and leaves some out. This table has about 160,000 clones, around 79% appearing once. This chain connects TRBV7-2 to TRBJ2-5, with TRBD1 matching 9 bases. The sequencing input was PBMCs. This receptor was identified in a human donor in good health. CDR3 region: CASSLTGGSGGTQYF. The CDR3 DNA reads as TGTGCCAGCAGCTTAACAGGGGGCTCGGGTGGGACCCAGTACTTC.